This entry lists 13 T cell receptor beta chains sequenced from one sample in a study of blood T cell repertoires in COVID-19. The data were produced by immunoSEQ multiplex PCR, yet TCRdb's version contains in-frame clones alone and is incomplete. The table has 150,000 to 200,000 clones, roughly 80% seen once. Sequenced: peripheral blood. These receptor sequences come from a woman over 75 with acute or convalescent COVID-19.

V gene TRBV5-1 combines with J gene TRBJ2-7; TRBD1 matches 9 bases. The CDR3 has 15 amino acids. In germline, CDR1 is SGHRS, CDR2 YFSETQ. The V segment lost 6 bases and the J segment 4 bases; nucleotides outside the gene matches: 11. CDR3 DNA sequence: TGCGCCAGCACCCGAGGGGGGACAGGGTGGTACGAGCAGTACTTC. It codes for CASTRGGTGWYEQYF.

The chain employs TRBV11-2 and TRBJ1-6; no clear D. The germline CDR1 and CDR2 sequences are SGHAT and FQNNGV. CDR3 length: 14 amino acids. V was trimmed by 4 bases and J by 8 bases, leaving 12 bases between them. The CDR3 spells CASSSLRGDSPLHF. The CDR3 coding sequence is TGTGCCAGCAGCTCCCTACGGGGAGATTCACCCCTCCACTTT. The full variable domain, its missing parts supplied by reference TRBV11-2 and TRBJ1-6, is EAGVAQSPRYKIIEKRQSVAFWCNPISGHATLYWYQQILGQGPKLLIQFQNNGVVDDSQLPKDRFSAERLKGVDSTLKIQPAKLEDSAVYLCASSSLRGDSPLHFGNGTRLTVT.

The chain joins TRBV5-4 to TRBJ1-1, with a tentative D call TRBD1 (6 bases). CDR1 is SGHNT and CDR2 is YYREEE in the germline V gene (reference sequence). Between the trimmed V and J ends, which lost 4 bases and 1 base, there was a span of 17 bases. CDR3 size: 16 residues. The CDR3 sequence is CASSPSGGQSNTEAFF. The CDR3, as DNA: TGTGCCAGCAGCCCTTCGGGGGGGCAATCGAACACTGAAGCTTTCTTT.

This clone came up a few times. The V call is TRBV5-5, the J call TRBJ2-3; 9 nucleotides line up with TRBD2. The CDR3 runs 14 residues. Germline V gene lookup returns CDR1 SGHKS and CDR2 YYEKEE (reference sequence). J lost 4 bases, V lost 2 bases, and 2 bases had no gene match. CDR3 loop: CASSFSGSADTQYF. In nucleotides, the CDR3 is TGTGCCAGCAGCTTTAGCGGGAGCGCAGATACGCAGTATTTT.

This rearrangement joins TRBV11-2 to TRBJ2-6, with D maybe TRBD2 (5 bases). The germline CDR1 and CDR2 sequences are SGHAT and FQNNGV. The CDR3 has 15 residues. Deletions cut 3 bases from V and 0 bases from J, with 6 bases between. This chain's CDR3 is CASSLRASGANVLTF. CDR3 nucleotides: TGTGCCAGCAGCTTGAGGGCCTCTGGGGCCAACGTCCTGACTTTC.

The rearrangement joins TRBV7-2 to TRBJ2-5, with 9 positions matching TRBD1. Germline V gene sequence: CDR1 SGHTA, CDR2 FQGNSA. V was clipped by 5 bases and J by 5 bases; unmatched bases: 6. This CDR3 is built from 14 residues. CDR3 sequence (DNA): TGTGCCAGCAGCGCGGGACAGGGATTGGAGACCCAGTACTTC. Residues: CASSAGQGLETQYF.

The chain joins TRBV5-1 to TRBJ2-5; 7 bases are shared with TRBD1. This CDR3 has 15 residues. J lost 5 bases, V lost 0 bases, and 7 bases had no gene match. The V gene's germline CDR1 is SGHRS and CDR2 YFSETQ. CDR3 sequence reads: CASSLGGGARETQYF. The CDR3 DNA follows: TGCGCCAGCAGCTTGGGAGGGGGCGCACGGGAGACCCAGTACTTC.

In its sample, this clone was seen a few times. The V gene is TRBV6-1, the J gene TRBJ1-4, with D unresolved. The CDR3 spans 16 residues. Germline loops: CDR1 MNHNS, CDR2 SASEGT. Trimming stripped 2 bases from V and 0 bases from J, with 10 bases between. The DNA of the CDR3 is TGTGCCAGCAGTGAATTAGACGGAGCAACTAATGAAAAACTGTTTTTT. As protein: CASSELDGATNEKLFF.

There are a few counts of this clone. The chain has TRBV4-1 and TRBJ1-1; D perhaps matches TRBD1 (5 bases). Germline assignment: CDR1 MGHRA and CDR2 YSYEKL. Deletions cut 1 base from V and 4 bases from J, with 16 bases between. This CDR3 contains 16 residues. The CDR3 region has the DNA TGCGCCAGCAGCCAAGGCCCTAGGGGAGGCGGCACTGAAGCTTTCTTT. Protein: CASSQGPRGGGTEAFF.

The chain recombines TRBV5-1 with TRBJ2-1, with TRBD2 matching 10 bases. This CDR3 is built from 15 residues. Trimming took 0 bases from V and 5 from J; bases not matched to a gene: 2. Per the germline V gene, CDR1 is SGHRS and CDR2 is YFSETQ. Here the CDR3 reads CASSLVAGGHNEQFF. CDR3 DNA sequence: TGCGCCAGCAGCTTGGTAGCGGGGGGCCACAATGAGCAGTTCTTC.

This chain joins TRBV24-1 and TRBJ2-1; D unclear. CDR1 and CDR2 from the germline V gene are KGHDR and SFDVKD. V dropped 4 bases and J dropped 2 bases, with 5 bases sitting between them. The CDR3 consists of 13 residues. CDR3 in DNA: TGTGCCACCAGTGAGGCCACCTACAATGAGCAGTTCTTC. It codes for CATSEATYNEQFF.

The rearrangement links TRBV7-2 to TRBJ2-7; the match to TRBD2 covers 7 bases. The CDR3 length is 16 residues. J lost 3 bases, V lost 6 bases, and 14 bases had no gene match. Germline V lookup: CDR1 SGHTA, CDR2 FQGNSA. CDR3 DNA sequence: TGTGCCAGCAGTGCCGCCGGGGGAGGGGCGTTCTACGAGCAGTACTTC. Its protein is CASSAAGGGAFYEQYF.

The table lists this clone with a few counts. This chain uses TRBV6-5 with TRBJ2-6; the match to TRBD1 covers 7 bases. The CDR3 is made up of 16 amino acids. J gave up 2 bases and V 2 bases, and 3 bases lay outside the gene matches. The germline V gene has CDR1 MNHEY and CDR2 SVGAGI. The CDR3 loop is CASSYLGGTGANVLTF. CDR3 coding DNA: TGTGCCAGCAGTTACCTAGGGGGCACTGGGGCCAACGTCCTGACTTTC.